This T cell receptor (beta chain) is from a study of blood T cell repertoires in COVID-19. Background on the study: T cells, B-cell-depleted T cells, or PBMCs supplied cDNA or gDNA.

The V end lost 3 bases, the J end lost 2 bases, and 12 bases lay between the germline ends. This CDR3 region has 15 residues. Germline CDR1 and CDR2: LNHDA and SQIVND (reference sequence). The protocol was immunoSEQ multiplex PCR, while the TCRdb copy is restricted to in-frame clones and leaves out a portion. The repertoire consists of roughly 50,000 clones, with roughly 83% occurring once and the leading ten covering roughly three fifths. The rearrangement links TRBV19 to TRBJ2-3; possibly TRBD2 for D (5 bases). The TCR originated in a man in his sixties or seventies with acute or convalescent COVID-19. The sequenced sample consisted of peripheral blood. CDR3: CASSMPRAATDTQYF. CDR3 DNA: TGTGCCAGTAGTATGCCGAGGGCAGCCACAGATACGCAGTATTTT. The complete variable domain, with remaining parts taken from reference TRBV19 and TRBJ2-3, reads DGGITQSPKYLFRKEGQNVTLSCEQNLNHDAMYWYRQDPGQGLRLIYYSQIVNDFQKGDIAEGYSVSREKKESFPLTVTSAQKNPTAFYLCASSMPRAATDTQYFGPGTRLTVL.